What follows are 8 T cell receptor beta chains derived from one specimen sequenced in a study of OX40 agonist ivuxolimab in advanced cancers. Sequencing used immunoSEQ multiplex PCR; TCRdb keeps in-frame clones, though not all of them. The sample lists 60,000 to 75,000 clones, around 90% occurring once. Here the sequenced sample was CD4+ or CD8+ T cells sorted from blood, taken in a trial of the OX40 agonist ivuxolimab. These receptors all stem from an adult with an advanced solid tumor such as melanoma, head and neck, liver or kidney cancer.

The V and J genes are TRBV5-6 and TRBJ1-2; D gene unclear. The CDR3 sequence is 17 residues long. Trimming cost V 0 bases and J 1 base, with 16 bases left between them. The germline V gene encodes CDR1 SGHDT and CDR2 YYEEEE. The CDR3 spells CASSLGPPAGVNYGYTF. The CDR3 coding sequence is TGTGCCAGCAGCTTGGGTCCTCCTGCCGGGGTTAACTATGGCTACACCTTC.

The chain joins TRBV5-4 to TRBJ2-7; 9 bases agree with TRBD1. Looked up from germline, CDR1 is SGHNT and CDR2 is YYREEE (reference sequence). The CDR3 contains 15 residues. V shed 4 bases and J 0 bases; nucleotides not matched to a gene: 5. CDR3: CASSAGQGGSYEQYF. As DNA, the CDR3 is TGTGCCAGCAGCGCGGGACAGGGAGGCTCCTACGAGCAGTACTTC.

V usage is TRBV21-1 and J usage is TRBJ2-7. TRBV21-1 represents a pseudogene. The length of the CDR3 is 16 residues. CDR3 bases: TGTGCCAGCAGCAGAGGGGGGACTCTGGACGCCTACGAGCAGTACTTC. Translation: CASSRGGTLDAYEQYF.

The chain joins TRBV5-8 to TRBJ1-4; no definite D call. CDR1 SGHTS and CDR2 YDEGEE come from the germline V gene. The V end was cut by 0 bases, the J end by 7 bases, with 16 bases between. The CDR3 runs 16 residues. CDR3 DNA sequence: TGTGCCAGCAGCTTGGGAAGCGTCCGGGTATCTGAAAAACTGTTTTTT. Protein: CASSLGSVRVSEKLFF.

CDR3 nucleotides: TGTGCCAGCAGCCCTAGGGGGGGACAGGGGGCGACAGATACGCAGTATTTT. The encoded protein is CASSPRGGQGATDTQYF. The chain links TRBV9 to TRBJ2-3, with 12 positions matching TRBD1. V lost 4 bases and J lost 3; bases outside the gene matches: 9. The CDR3 length is 17 residues. Germline assignment: CDR1 SGDLS and CDR2 YYNGEE.

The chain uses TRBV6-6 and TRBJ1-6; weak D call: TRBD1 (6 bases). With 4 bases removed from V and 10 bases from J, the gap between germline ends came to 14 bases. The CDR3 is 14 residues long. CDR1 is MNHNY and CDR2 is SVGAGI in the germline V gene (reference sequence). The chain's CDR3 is CASSSSGARSPLHF. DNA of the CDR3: TGTGCCAGCAGTTCCTCGGGGGCGAGGTCACCCCTCCACTTT.

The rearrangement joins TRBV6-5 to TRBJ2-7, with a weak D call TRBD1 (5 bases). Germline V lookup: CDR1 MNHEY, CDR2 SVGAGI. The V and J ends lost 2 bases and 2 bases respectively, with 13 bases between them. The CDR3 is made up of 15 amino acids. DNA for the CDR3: TGTGCCAGCAGTTACATCGCCCAGGGTACCTACGAGCAGTACTTC. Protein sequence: CASSYIAQGTYEQYF.

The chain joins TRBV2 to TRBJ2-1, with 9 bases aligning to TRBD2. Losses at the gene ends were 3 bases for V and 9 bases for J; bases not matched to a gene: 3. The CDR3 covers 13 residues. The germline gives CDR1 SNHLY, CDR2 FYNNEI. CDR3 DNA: TGTGCCAGCAGTGAGGAGCGGGAGGTTGAGCAGTTCTTC. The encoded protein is CASSEEREVEQFF.